The 14 T cell receptor beta chains below were found in one sample sequenced in a study of response to subunit inactivated influenza vaccine. TCRdb passed the RT-PCR reads through MiXCR, listing each CDR3 protein once. The table lists under 850,000 distinct CDR3 sequences, around 18% of them singletons. Sequencing was performed on PBMCs from blood, taken around 5 days after vaccination. Receptor source: a man aged 50-59 years who received an inactivated influenza vaccine.

The chain employs TRBV4-3 and TRBJ2-1, with D uncertain. Germline V gene lookup returns CDR1 LGHNA and CDR2 YSLEER. Trimming took 4 bases from V and 7 from J, leaving 11 bases between them. The CDR3 has 13 residues. The CDR3 here is CASSLRGVNEQFF. The CDR3 region has the DNA TGCGCCAGCAGCCTTAGAGGAGTAAATGAGCAGTTCTTC.

The chain carries TRBV5-4 and TRBJ2-7; TRBD2 matches 8 bases. V lost 9 bases to trimming and J lost 4 bases; unmatched junction nucleotides: 12. CDR3 size: 14 residues. Germline V gene data show CDR1 as SGHNT and CDR2 as YYREEE (reference sequence). The CDR3 protein is CATKPGGGRYEQYF. CDR3 nucleotide sequence: TGTGCCACCAAACCGGGCGGGGGGCGGTACGAGCAGTACTTC.

This chain uses TRBV7-2 with TRBJ2-3, with 9 nucleotides matching TRBD1. V was pared by 11 bases and J by 5 bases, with 11 bases of the junction left unmatched. This CDR3 spans 14 amino acids. Germline V gives CDR1 SGHTA, CDR2 FQGNSA. As DNA, the CDR3 is TGTGCCTCGACCCGGGACAGGGTGGAAGATACGCAGTATTTT. It specifies CASTRDRVEDTQYF.

This chain connects TRBV18 to TRBJ1-6; D gene unclear. Between the trimmed V and J ends, which lost 1 base and 8 bases, there was a span of 12 bases. The germline CDR1 and CDR2 sequences are KGHSH and LQKENI. The CDR3 totals 15 residues. The CDR3 protein is CASSPRTGWDSPLHF. Here the CDR3 DNA reads TGTGCCAGCTCACCACGAACGGGGTGGGATTCACCCCTCCACTTT.

This clonotype was observed at least ten times. This chain links TRBV29-1 with TRBJ1-4; the match to TRBD1 covers 11 bases. The J segment lost 8 bases and the V segment lost 7 bases, leaving 9 bases of the junction unmatched. Germline CDR1 SQVTM, CDR2 ANQGSEA. The CDR3 is 14 amino acids. The CDR3 loop is CSAGQGGGGEKLFF. The CDR3 nucleotides are TGCAGCGCGGGACAGGGGGGAGGTGGAGAAAAACTGTTTTTT.

This clonotype has just a few counts. The genes are TRBV6-2 or TRBV6-3 and TRBJ2-2; D is undetermined. CDR1 is MNHEY and CDR2 is SVGEGT in the germline V gene. The CDR3 contains 14 residues. V lost 4 bases and J 5 bases, leaving 11 bases between the germline ends. The CDR3 protein is CASSFSLVTGELFF. As DNA, the CDR3 is TGTGCCAGCAGTTTTTCCCTAGTGACCGGGGAGCTGTTTTTT.

This clonotype was counted only a few times. The V and J genes are TRBV20-1 and TRBJ2-3; TRBD2 matches 9 bases. V trimming: 0 bases; J trimming: 11 bases; junction bases outside the gene matches: 9. The germline V gene has CDR1 DFQATT and CDR2 SNEGSKA (reference sequence). This CDR3 has 14 amino acids. DNA of the CDR3: TGCAGTGCTAGAGATCTAGCGGGGCGAACGCAGCAGTATTTT. Translating it yields CSARDLAGRTQQYF.

This clonotype was picked up a small number of times. The V and J genes are TRBV4-1 and TRBJ2-2, with D perhaps TRBD1 or TRBD2 (5 bases each). CDR1 and CDR2 from the germline V gene are MGHRA and YSYEKL. The germline V and J ends were trimmed by 5 bases and 3 bases, with 19 bases remaining between them. The CDR3 totals 17 residues. This CDR3 reads CASSGEQGKGYTGELFF. CDR3 nucleotides: TGCGCCAGCAGCGGGGAGCAGGGAAAGGGATACACCGGGGAGCTGTTTTTT.

This clonotype was observed a handful of times. This chain connects TRBV15 to TRBJ2-5; D may be TRBD1 or TRBD2 (5 bases each). The germline CDR1 and CDR2 sequences are LNHNV and YYDKDF (reference sequence). The CDR3 covers 13 residues. The germline V and J ends were trimmed by 6 bases and 4 bases, with 12 bases remaining between them. The CDR3 DNA reads TGTGCCACCAGTCACGGGGCTCGAGAGACCCAGTACTTC. Residues: CATSHGARETQYF.

This clonotype has a handful of counts. V is TRBV7-9 and J is TRBJ2-3; D gene uncertain. In germline, CDR1 is SEHNR, CDR2 FQNEAQ (reference sequence). V shed 5 bases and J shed 5 bases, with 11 bases lying between them. CDR3 length: 13 amino acids. The CDR3 spells CASSPLSQDTQYF. The CDR3 bases are TGTGCCAGCAGCCCACTCTCACAAGATACGCAGTATTTT.

V usage is TRBV5-1 and J usage is TRBJ1-1; 7 bases match TRBD1. Germline V gene data show CDR1 as SGHRS and CDR2 as YFSETQ. The CDR3 spans 15 residues. V was clipped by 4 bases and J by 1 base; unmatched bases: 7. The CDR3 spells CASSPRGTENTEAFF. The CDR3 region has the DNA TGCGCCAGCAGCCCCCGCGGGACAGAGAACACTGAAGCTTTCTTT.

The chain recombines TRBV12-3 or TRBV12-4 with TRBJ1-1; 7 bases match TRBD1. J gave up 2 bases and V 6 bases, and 9 bases lay outside the gene matches. The CDR3 contains 15 residues. CDR3 nucleotides: TGTGCCAGCAGGCAGGGGGGACAGACCAACACTGAAGCTTTCTTT. Protein sequence: CASRQGGQTNTEAFF.

The chain combines TRBV30 with TRBJ2-3; a possible D gene is TRBD1 (6 bases). V was trimmed by 0 bases and J by 13 bases, leaving 11 bases between them. Germline CDR1 and CDR2: GTSNPN and SVGIG (reference sequence). There are 11 residues in the CDR3. The CDR3 nucleotides read TGTGCCTGGAGTGTAGGGGGACCTGAGTATTTT. Residues: CAWSVGGPEYF.

This clonotype has a handful of counts. The chain uses TRBV4-1 and TRBJ2-5; 8 positions agree with TRBD2. The CDR3 covers 15 residues. V shed 0 bases, J shed 5 bases, and the junction held 5 bases outside the gene matches. The germline gives CDR1 MGHRA, CDR2 YSYEKL. DNA for the CDR3: TGCGCCAGCAGCCAAGATAGCGGGGCGCCGGAGACCCAGTACTTC. Its translation is CASSQDSGAPETQYF.